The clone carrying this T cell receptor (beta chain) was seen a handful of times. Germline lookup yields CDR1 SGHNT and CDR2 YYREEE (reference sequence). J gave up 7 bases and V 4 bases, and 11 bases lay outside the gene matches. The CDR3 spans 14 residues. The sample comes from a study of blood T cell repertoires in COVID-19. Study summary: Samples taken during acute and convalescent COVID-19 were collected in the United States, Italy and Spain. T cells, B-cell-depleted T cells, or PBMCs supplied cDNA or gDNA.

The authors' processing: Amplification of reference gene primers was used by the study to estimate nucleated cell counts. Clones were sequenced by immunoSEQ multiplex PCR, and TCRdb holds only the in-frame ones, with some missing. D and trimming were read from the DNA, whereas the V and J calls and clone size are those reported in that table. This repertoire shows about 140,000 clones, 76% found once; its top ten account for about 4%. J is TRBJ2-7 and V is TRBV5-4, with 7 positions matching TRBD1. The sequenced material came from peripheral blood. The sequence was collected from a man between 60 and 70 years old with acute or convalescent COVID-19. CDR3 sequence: CASSHPRDRGEQYF. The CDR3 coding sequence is TGTGCCAGCAGCCACCCCCGGGACAGAGGGGAGCAGTACTTC.